Included here is one TCR beta chain sequence, with context. No antigen is known for it. Each TCR cDNA molecule carried a unique molecular identifier. TCRdb reprocessed the 5' RACE reads with MiXCR, giving one entry per CDR3 protein. The sample holds about 42,000 distinct CDR3 sequences, around 7% seen once. The data are from a study of spatial heterogeneity in lung cancer. Study in general: Alpha-chain sequences were detected in numbers that were consistently lower than beta-chain sequences. Study observations and caveats: Ubiquitous expanded tumor TCRs appeared in blood more at resection than follow-up.

This sample's time point: sample taken at primary tumor resection. Unsorted whole RNA of tumor, nontumor lung or frozen PBMC was sequenced. The germline CDR1 and CDR2 sequences are KGHDR and SFDVKD. The CDR3 runs 14 residues. The ends lost 4 bases at V and 0 bases at J; junction bases unmatched: 0. The specimen was PBMCs, collected at surgery. This rearrangement joins TRBV24-1 to TRBJ2-3; 7 bases are shared with TRBD2. The sequence came from a female donor with early-stage non-small cell lung cancer. The CDR3 coding sequence is TGTGCCACCAGTGAGGGAGGGAGCACAGATACGCAGTATTTT. Translation gives CATSEGGSTDTQYF.